This passage covers 5 T cell receptor beta chains from one sample sequenced in a study of cytomegalovirus exposure and HLA in healthy donors. The primer mix had 60 Vbeta and 13 Jbeta primers. TCRdb's copy holds only in-frame clones and misses some; the assay was immunoSEQ multiplex PCR. Of under 200,000 clones in the sample, approximately 80% were seen once. Sequenced: PBMCs. The receptors were sampled from a woman aged 50 to 60 in good health and CMV-seronegative.

The chain links TRBV28 to TRBJ2-7, with 8 nucleotides matching TRBD2. This CDR3 region has 15 residues. Germline V gene sequence: CDR1 MDHEN, CDR2 SYDVKM. With V trimmed by 5 bases and J by 4 bases, 10 bases remained unmatched. The CDR3, as DNA: TGTGCCAGCAGTCAACAAGCTAGCGGGTATTACGAGCAGTACTTC. Its translation is CASSQQASGYYEQYF.

The sample holds a few counts of this clone. The CDR3 is CASSPTVASGVNTDTQYF. The CDR3 DNA reads TGTGCCAGCAGCCCAACTGTGGCTAGCGGGGTAAACACAGATACGCAGTATTTT. This chain uses TRBV11-2 with TRBJ2-3; 9 positions agree with TRBD2. Germline CDR1 reads SGHAT; CDR2 reads FQNNGV. The CDR3 loop spans 18 amino acids. V dropped 5 bases and J dropped 2; count of bases not matched to a gene: 14.

The rearrangement joins TRBV18 to TRBJ2-5; D is possibly TRBD1 (6 bases). Gene TRBJ2-7 matches the end of the DNA better, so the J call may be wrong. CDR1 and CDR2 (germline): KGHSH, LQKENI. The CDR3 loop spans 14 amino acids. CDR3 in amino acids: CASSPTQGSYEQYF. The CDR3 region has the DNA TGTGCCAGCTCACCCACCCAGGGGTCCTACGAGCAGTACTTC.

Only a few counts were recorded for this clone. This chain connects TRBV18 to TRBJ2-5; 9 nucleotides agree with TRBD1. After removal of 0 bases from V and 14 bases from J, the junction contained 7 bases not matched to a gene. The germline V gene encodes CDR1 KGHSH and CDR2 LQKENI. The CDR3 sequence is 13 residues long. As DNA, the CDR3 is TGTGCCAGCTCACCACCTATCGGGACAGGGTCCTACTTC. Residues: CASSPPIGTGSYF.

This chain uses TRBV20-1 with TRBJ1-1; D gene ambiguous. V was cut by 6 bases and J by 2 bases, with 7 bases left in between. The CDR3 consists of 11 residues. Germline CDR1 reads DFQATT; CDR2 reads SNEGSKA (reference sequence). CDR3 loop: CSAPGNTEAFF. In DNA form, the CDR3 reads TGCAGTGCGCCGGGTAACACTGAAGCTTTCTTT.